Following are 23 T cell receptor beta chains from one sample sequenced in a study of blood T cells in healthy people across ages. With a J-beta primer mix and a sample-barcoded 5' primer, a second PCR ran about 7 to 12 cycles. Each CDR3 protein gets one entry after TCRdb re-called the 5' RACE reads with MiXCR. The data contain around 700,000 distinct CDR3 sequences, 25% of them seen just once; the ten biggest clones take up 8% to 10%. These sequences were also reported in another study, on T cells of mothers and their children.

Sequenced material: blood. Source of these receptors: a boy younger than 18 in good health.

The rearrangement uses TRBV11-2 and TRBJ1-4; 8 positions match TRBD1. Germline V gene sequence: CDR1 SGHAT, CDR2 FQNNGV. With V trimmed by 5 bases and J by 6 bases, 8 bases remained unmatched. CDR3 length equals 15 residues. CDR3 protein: CASSLSGGRDEKLFF. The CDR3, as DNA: TGTGCCAGCAGCCTCTCAGGGGGCCGTGATGAAAAACTGTTTTTT. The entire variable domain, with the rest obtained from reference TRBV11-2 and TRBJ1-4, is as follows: EAGVAQSPRYKIIEKRQSVAFWCNPISGHATLYWYQQILGQGPKLLIQFQNNGVVDDSQLPKDRFSAERLKGVDSTLKIQPAKLEDSAVYLCASSLSGGRDEKLFFGSGTQLSVL.

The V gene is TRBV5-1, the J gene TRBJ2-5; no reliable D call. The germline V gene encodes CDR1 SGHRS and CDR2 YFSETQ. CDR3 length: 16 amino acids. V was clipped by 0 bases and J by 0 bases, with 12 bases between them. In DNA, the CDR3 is TGCGCCAGCAGCTTGGCGTTAGCCGAGTACCAAGAGACCCAGTACTTC. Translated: CASSLALAEYQETQYF.

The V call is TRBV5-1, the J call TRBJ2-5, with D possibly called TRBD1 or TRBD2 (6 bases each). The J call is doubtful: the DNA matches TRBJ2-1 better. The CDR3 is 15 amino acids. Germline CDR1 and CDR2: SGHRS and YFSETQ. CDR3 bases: TGCGCCAGCAGCTTGGGAAGGGGGGCGAAGAATGAGCAGTTCTTC. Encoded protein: CASSLGRGAKNEQFF.

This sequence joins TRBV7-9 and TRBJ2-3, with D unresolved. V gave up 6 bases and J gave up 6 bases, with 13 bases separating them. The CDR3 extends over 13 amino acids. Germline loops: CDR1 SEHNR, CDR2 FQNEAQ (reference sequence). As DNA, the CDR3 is TGTGCCAGCAGGGCCCCCCTGGAGGATACGCAGTATTTT. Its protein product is CASRAPLEDTQYF.

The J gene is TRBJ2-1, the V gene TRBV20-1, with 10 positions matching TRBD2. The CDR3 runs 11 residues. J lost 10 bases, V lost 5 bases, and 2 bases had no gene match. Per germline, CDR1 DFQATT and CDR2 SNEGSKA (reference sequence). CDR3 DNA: TGCAGTGCTGGACTAGCGGAAGAGCAGTTCTTC. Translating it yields CSAGLAEEQFF.

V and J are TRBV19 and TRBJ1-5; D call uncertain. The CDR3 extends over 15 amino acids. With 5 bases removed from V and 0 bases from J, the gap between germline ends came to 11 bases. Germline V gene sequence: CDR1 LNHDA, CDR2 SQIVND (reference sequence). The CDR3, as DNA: TGTGCCAGTAGTTTTTCGGATTATAGCAATCAGCCCCAGCATTTT. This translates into CASSFSDYSNQPQHF.

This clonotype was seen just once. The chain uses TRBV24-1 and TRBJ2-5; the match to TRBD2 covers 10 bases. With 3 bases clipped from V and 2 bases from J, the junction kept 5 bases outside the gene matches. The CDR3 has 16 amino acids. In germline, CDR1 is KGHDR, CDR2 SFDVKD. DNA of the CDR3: TGTGCCACCAGTGATGCCGGACTAGCGGAACAAGAGACCCAGTACTTC. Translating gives CATSDAGLAEQETQYF.

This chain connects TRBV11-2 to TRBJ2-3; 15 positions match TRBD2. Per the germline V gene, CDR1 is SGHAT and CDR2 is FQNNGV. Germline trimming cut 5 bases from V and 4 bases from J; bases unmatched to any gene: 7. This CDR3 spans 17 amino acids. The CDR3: CASSPGLAGGPSDTQYF. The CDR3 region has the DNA TGTGCCAGCAGCCCGGGACTAGCGGGAGGCCCTTCAGATACGCAGTATTTT. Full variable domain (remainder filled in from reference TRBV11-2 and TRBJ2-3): EAGVAQSPRYKIIEKRQSVAFWCNPISGHATLYWYQQILGQGPKLLIQFQNNGVVDDSQLPKDRFSAERLKGVDSTLKIQPAKLEDSAVYLCASSPGLAGGPSDTQYFGPGTRLTVL.

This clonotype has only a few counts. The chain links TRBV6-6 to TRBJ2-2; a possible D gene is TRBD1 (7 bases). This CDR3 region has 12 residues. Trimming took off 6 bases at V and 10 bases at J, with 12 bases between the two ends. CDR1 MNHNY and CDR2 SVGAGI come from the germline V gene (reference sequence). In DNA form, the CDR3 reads TGTGCCAGCAGGGAGGGACAGCCGGAGCTGTTTTTT. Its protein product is CASREGQPELFF.

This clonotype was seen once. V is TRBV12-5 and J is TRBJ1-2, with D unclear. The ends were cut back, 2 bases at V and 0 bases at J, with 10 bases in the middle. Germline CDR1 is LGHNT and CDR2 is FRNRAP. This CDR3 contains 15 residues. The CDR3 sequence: CASGLLTAANYGYTF. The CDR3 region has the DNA TGTGCTAGTGGTTTGTTGACGGCAGCTAACTATGGCTACACCTTC.

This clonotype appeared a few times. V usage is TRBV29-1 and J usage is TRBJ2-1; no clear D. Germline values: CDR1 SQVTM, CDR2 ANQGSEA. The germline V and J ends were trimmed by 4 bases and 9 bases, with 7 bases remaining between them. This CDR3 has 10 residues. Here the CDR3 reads CSVANREQFF. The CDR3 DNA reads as TGCAGCGTTGCGAATCGTGAGCAGTTCTTC.

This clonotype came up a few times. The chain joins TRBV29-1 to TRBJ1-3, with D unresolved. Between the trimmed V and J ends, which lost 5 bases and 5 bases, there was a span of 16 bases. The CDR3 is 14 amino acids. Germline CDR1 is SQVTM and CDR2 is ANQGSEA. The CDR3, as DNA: TGCAGCGTTCTTTTTGAGGGAATAAGAAACACCATATATTTT. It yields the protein CSVLFEGIRNTIYF.

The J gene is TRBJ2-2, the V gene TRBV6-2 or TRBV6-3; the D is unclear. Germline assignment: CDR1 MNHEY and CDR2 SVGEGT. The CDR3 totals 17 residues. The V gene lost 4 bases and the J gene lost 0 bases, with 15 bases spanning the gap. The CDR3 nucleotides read TGTGCCAGCAGTTTCCAGCGCCTATCCCCGAACACCGGGGAGCTGTTTTTT. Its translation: CASSFQRLSPNTGELFF.

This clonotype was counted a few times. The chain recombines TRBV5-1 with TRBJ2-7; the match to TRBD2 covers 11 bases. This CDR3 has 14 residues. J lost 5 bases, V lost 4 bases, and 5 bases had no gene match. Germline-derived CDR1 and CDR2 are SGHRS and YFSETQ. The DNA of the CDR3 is TGCGCCAGCAGCCCGACTAGCGGGAATGACGAGCAGTACTTC. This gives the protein CASSPTSGNDEQYF.

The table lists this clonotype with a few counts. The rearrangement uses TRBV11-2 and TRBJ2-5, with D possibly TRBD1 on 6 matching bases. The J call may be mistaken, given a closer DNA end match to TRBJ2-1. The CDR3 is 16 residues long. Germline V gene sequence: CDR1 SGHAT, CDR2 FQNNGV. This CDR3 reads CASSFTGFLRGYEQFF. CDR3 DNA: TGTGCCAGCAGCTTTACAGGGTTCTTAAGGGGATATGAGCAGTTCTTC.

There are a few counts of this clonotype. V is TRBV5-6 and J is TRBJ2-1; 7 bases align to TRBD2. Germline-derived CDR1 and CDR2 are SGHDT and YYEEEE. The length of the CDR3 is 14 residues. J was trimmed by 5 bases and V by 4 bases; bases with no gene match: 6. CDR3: CASSSGTENNEQFF. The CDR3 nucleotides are TGTGCCAGCAGCAGCGGGACGGAGAACAATGAGCAGTTCTTC.

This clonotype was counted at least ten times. The CDR3 DNA reads as TGTGCCAGCAGTTTAGCCGGGGGTAACACCGGGGAGCTGTTTTTT. As protein: CASSLAGGNTGELFF. The chain has TRBV28 and TRBJ2-2; TRBD2 might be the D (6 bases). Germline V CDR1 and CDR2: MDHEN, SYDVKM. This CDR3 comprises 15 residues. V was cut by 2 bases and J by 2 bases, with 9 bases left in between.

The CDR3 loop reads CASSHWGTSGYEQYF. CDR3 in DNA: TGTGCCAGCAGCCACTGGGGGACTAGCGGCTACGAGCAGTACTTC. V gene TRBV6-2 or TRBV6-3 combines with J gene TRBJ2-7, with 11 bases matching TRBD2. Germline CDR1 and CDR2: MNHEY and SVGEGT. Unmatched junction bases numbered 7, after V lost 6 bases and J lost 3 bases. This CDR3 has 15 residues.

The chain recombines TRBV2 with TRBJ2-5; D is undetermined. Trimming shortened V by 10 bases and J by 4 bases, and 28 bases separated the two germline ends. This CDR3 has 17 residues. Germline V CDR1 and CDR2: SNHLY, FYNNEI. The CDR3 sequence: CATLHPTSVGSRETQYF. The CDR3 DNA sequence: TGTGCCACCCTACACCCGACGTCGGTAGGGTCTAGAGAGACCCAGTACTTC. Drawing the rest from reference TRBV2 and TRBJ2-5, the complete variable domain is EPEVTQTPSHQVTQMGQEVILRCVPISNHLYFYWYRQILGQKVEFLVSFYNNEISEKSEIFDDQFSVERPDGSNFTLKIRSTKLEDSAMYFCATLHPTSVGSRETQYFGPGTRLLVL.

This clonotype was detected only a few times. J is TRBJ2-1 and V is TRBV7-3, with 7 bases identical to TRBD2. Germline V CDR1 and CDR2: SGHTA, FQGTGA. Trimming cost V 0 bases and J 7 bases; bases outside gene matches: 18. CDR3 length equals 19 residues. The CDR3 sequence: CASSLTSGGGPRSGNEQFF. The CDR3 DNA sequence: TGTGCCAGCAGCTTAACCTCGGGGGGAGGACCGCGCTCGGGTAATGAGCAGTTCTTC.

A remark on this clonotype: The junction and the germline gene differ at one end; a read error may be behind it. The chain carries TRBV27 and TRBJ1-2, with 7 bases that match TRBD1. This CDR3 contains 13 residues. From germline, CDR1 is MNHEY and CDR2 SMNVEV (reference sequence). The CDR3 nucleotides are TGTGCCAGCTCGCTACAGGGGAACTATGGCCACACCTTC. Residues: CASSLQGNYGHTF.

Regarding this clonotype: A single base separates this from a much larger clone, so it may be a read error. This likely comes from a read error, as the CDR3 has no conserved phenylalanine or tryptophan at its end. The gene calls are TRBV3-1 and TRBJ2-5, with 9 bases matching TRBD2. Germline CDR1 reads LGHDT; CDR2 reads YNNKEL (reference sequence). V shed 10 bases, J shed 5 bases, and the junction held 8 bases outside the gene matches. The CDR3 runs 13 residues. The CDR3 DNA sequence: TGTGCCACCCGGAGCGGGGGGACGGAGACCCAGTACCTC. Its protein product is CATRSGGTETQYL.

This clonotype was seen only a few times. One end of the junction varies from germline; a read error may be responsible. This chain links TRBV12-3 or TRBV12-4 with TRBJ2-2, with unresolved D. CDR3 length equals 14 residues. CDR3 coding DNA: TGTGCCGGCAGTTTTTCGACATACACCGGGGAGCTGTTTTTT. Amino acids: CAGSFSTYTGELFF.